This T cell receptor beta chain was identified in a study of T-cell reconstitution after alpha-beta-depleted transplantation in children. Study-wide results and caveats: T cells produced anew were the main source of T-cell counts and diversity one year after transplant. About two months after transplant, alpha-beta T cells reportedly came from several hundred expanded graft clones. Several patients had high TCRbeta diversity at day 60; it came from surviving recipient T cells and thymic progenitors.

Researchers prepared the TCRbeta library using unique molecular identifiers, the study reports. TCRdb reprocessed the PCR reads with MiXCR, giving one entry per CDR3 protein. The data hold around 960,000 distinct CDR3 sequences, with about 29% observed a single time. Points on this clonotype: What it binds is not known.

Germline V CDR1 and CDR2: KGHSH, LQKENI. V lost 3 bases to trimming and J lost 5 bases, with 13 bases between them. This CDR3 region has 15 residues. J is TRBJ1-4 and V is TRBV18, with a tentative D call TRBD1 (6 bases). The source of this sequence is a boy less than two years old who had a stem cell transplant for SCID, so the T cells may come from the graft donor. Sequencing was performed on PBMCs, mostly from graft donor cells, taken 360 days after TCRalphabeta/CD19-depleted stem cell transplant. The CDR3 region is CASSPLRGANEKLFF. The CDR3, as DNA: TGTGCCAGCTCACCTCTCCGGGGGGCAAATGAAAAACTGTTTTTT. Full variable domain (remainder filled in from reference TRBV18 and TRBJ1-4): NAGVMQNPRHLVRRRGQEARLRCSPMKGHSHVYWYRQLPEEGLKFMVYLQKENIIDESGMPKERFSAEFPKEGPSILRIQQVVRGDSAAYFCASSPLRGANEKLFFGSGTQLSVL.